This record looks at one T cell receptor beta chain sequence and its context. Losses at the gene ends were 8 bases for V and 7 bases for J; bases not matched to a gene: 8. The CDR3 runs 12 residues. Germline CDR1 is SGDLS and CDR2 is YYNGEE. This record belongs to a study of T cell changes during pregnancy in multiple sclerosis. Produced via immunoSEQ multiplex PCR; TCRdb's table is partial and in-frame only. The sample has 20,000 to 25,000 clones; approximately 95% are singletons. This TCR came from a female donor with multiple sclerosis, enrolled in a pregnancy study. This chain connects TRBV9 to TRBJ1-2; the match to TRBD1 covers 7 bases. The material was CD8+ T cells from peripheral blood mononuclear cells, obtained in the third trimester of pregnancy. This chain's CDR3 is CASTTGVSGYTF. CDR3 DNA sequence: TGTGCCAGTACAACAGGGGTTAGTGGCTACACCTTC.